A selection of T cell receptor beta chains follows, all from one sample in a study of OX40 agonist ivuxolimab in advanced cancers. TCRdb keeps only in-frame clones here, not all; method: immunoSEQ multiplex PCR. The data contain about 85,000 clones, 84% of them singletons. Sequenced here: CD4+ or CD8+ T cells sorted from blood, sampled in a trial of the OX40 agonist ivuxolimab. Source of these receptors: an adult with an advanced solid tumor such as melanoma, head and neck, liver or kidney cancer. Both conserved end residues are part of each CDR3. The D gene is left open where the match is weak.

V gene,D gene,J gene,CDR3 length,CDR3 protein
TRBV6-5,TRBD1,TRBJ1-2,15,CASSSGQGASKGYTF
TRBV6-1,TRBD2,TRBJ2-1,13,CASGLAGDYEQFF
TRBV10-3,TRBD1,TRBJ1-1,14,CAIRTGGVQTEAFF
TRBV19,NA,TRBJ1-5,13,CASTPGENQPQHF
TRBV27,NA,TRBJ1-4,15,CASSLLREEGEKLFF
TRBV5-6,NA,TRBJ2-1,13,CASSLGGDNEQFF
TRBV5-1,TRBD2,TRBJ2-5,15,CASSLVSGVGETQYF
TRBV6-6,NA,TRBJ1-3,16,CASSGPQEFSGNTIYF
TRBV9,NA,TRBJ2-5,16,CASSLAGGAVGETQYF
TRBV4-3,NA,TRBJ2-1,17,CASSQGSVGSTYNEQFF
TRBV5-1,TRBD2,TRBJ2-1,15,CASKAIEGLAGEQFF
TRBV15,NA,TRBJ2-5,15,CATSRDGQGQETQYF
TRBV6-5,NA,TRBJ2-3,15,CASSYSLTGTDTQYF
TRBV20-1,NA,TRBJ2-2,10,CSADTGELFF
TRBV7-9,TRBD1,TRBJ1-4,15,CASSHRQGEAEKLFF
TRBV9,NA,TRBJ1-2,15,CASSSGGNSHYGYTF
TRBV5-1,TRBD1,TRBJ2-2,16,CASSLASGQVSGELFF
TRBV28,NA,TRBJ1-1,15,CASSPPGGASTEAFF
TRBV2,NA,TRBJ1-1,11,CASTARRGAFF
TRBV4-2,TRBD2,TRBJ2-7,18,CASSQHLAGGREVYEQYF
TRBV9,TRBD2,TRBJ2-1,16,CASSVVAGLGINEQFF
TRBV6-5,NA,TRBJ1-2,13,CASSYGRNYGYTF